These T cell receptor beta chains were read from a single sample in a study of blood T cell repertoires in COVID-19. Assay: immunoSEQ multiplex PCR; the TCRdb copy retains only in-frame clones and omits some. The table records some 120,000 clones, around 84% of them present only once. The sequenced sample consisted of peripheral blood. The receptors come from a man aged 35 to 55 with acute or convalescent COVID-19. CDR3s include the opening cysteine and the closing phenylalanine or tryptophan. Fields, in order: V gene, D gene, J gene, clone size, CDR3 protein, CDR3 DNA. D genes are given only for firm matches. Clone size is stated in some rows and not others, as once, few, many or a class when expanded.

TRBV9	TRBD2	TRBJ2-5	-	CASSARLAGGAETQYF	TGTGCCAGCAGTGCCAGACTAGCGGGGGGGGCGGAGACCCAGTACTTC
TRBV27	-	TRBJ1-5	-	CASGHNSNQPQHF	TGTGCCAGCGGACACAATAGCAATCAGCCCCAGCATTTT
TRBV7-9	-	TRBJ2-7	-	CASSLRAGNLGYEQYF	TGTGCCAGCAGCTTACGTGCGGGAAACCTCGGCTACGAGCAGTACTTC
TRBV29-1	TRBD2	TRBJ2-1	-	CSVSFGRATYNEQFF	TGCAGCGTTTCTTTCGGGAGGGCGACCTACAATGAGCAGTTCTTC
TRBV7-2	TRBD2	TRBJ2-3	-	CASSSQAGGQDTQYF	TGTGCCAGCAGCTCCCAAGCGGGGGGGCAAGATACGCAGTATTTT
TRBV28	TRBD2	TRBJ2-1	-	CASLTSGRANEQFF	TGTGCCAGCCTTACTAGCGGGAGGGCAAATGAGCAGTTCTTC
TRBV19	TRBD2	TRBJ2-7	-	CASSLRAGGPYEQYF	TGTGCCAGTAGTTTGAGGGCGGGAGGGCCCTACGAGCAGTACTTC
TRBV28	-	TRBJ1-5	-	CASSYPTTTVSNQPQHF	TGTGCCAGCAGTTACCCCACGACGACTGTAAGCAATCAGCCCCAGCATTTT
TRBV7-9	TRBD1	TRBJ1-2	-	CASSPNGQGARGYTF	TGTGCCAGCAGCCCCAACGGACAGGGGGCAAGGGGCTACACCTTC
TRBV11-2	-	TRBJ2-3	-	CASSIQGGRDTQYF	TGTGCCAGCAGCATACAGGGAGGGAGAGATACGCAGTATTTT
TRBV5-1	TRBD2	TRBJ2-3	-	CASKISGLASDTQYF	TGCGCCAGCAAAATATCGGGACTAGCATCTGATACGCAGTATTTT
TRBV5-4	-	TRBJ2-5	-	CASSLNGGHGRETQYF	TGTGCCAGCAGCCTAAACGGGGGGCATGGGAGAGAGACCCAGTACTTC
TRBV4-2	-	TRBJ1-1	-	CASSQVLGANTEAFF	TGTGCCAGCAGCCAAGTGCTGGGGGCGAACACTGAAGCTTTCTTT
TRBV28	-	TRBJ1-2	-	CASSSELGGQTYTF	TGTGCCAGCAGTTCCGAACTCGGTGGACAAACCTACACCTTC
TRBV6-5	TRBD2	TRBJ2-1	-	CASRRGAGGYNEQFF	TGTGCCAGCAGGAGGGGAGCGGGGGGGTACAATGAGCAGTTCTTC
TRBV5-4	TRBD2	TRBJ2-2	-	CASSLVAGTVTGELFF	TGTGCCAGCAGCTTGGTAGCGGGGACCGTCACCGGGGAGCTGTTTTTT
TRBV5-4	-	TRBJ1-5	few	CASSFGGGSNQPQHF	TGTGCCAGCAGCTTTGGGGGGGGCAGCAATCAGCCCCAGCATTTT